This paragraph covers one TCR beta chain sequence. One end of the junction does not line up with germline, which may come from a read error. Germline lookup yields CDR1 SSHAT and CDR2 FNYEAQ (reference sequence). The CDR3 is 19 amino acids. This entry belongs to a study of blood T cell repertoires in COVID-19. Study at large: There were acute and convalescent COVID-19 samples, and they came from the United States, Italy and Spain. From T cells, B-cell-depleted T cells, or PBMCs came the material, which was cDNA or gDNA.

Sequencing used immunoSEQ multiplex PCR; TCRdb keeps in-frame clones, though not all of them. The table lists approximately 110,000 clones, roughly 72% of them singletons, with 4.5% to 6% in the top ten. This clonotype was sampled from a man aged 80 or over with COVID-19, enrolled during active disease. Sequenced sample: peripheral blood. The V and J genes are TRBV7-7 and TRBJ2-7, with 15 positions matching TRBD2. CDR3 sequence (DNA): TGTGCTAGCAGTTACTCCGGAGGGACTAGCGGGAGGAGTGACTACGAGCAGTACTTC. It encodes CASSYSGGTSGRSDYEQYF.